Sequencing of this T cell receptor beta chain was carried out in a study of Graves' ophthalmopathy and Graves' hyperthyroidism. Overall study context: The collection of peripheral blood took place at initial diagnosis, before any treatment.

At least ten counts were recorded for this clonotype. Presentation of ophthalmopathy in the donors involved moderate-to-severe activity, CAS ≥3, NOSPECS ≥4 and a duration under 3 months. RNA transcripts yielded amplified TCR beta CDR3 regions. HTBI primers served in a first-round RT-PCR, which a second-round multiplex PCR followed. One entry per CDR3 protein, called by TCRdb with MiXCR from the multiplex PCR reads. Of some 520,000 distinct CDR3 sequences listed, approximately 15% are singletons. The CDR3 spans 14 residues. The J segment lost 4 bases and the V segment lost 4 bases, leaving 0 bases of the junction unmatched. Germline V gene data show CDR1 as MNHNS and CDR2 as SASEGT.

This sequence joins TRBV6-1 and TRBJ2-7; 14 nucleotides match TRBD2. Sequencing was done on a sample of blood. The receptor was isolated from a woman aged 30 to 39 with Graves' ophthalmopathy. The CDR3 loop is CASSGLAGGYEQYF. The CDR3 nucleotides are TGTGCCAGCAGTGGACTAGCGGGAGGGTACGAGCAGTACTTC.